This TCR beta chain was sequenced in a study of T cells in Graves' hyperthyroidism and ophthalmopathy. TCR beta CDR3 regions were amplified from RNA transcripts. The primer set for the first-round RT-PCR of the TCR CDR3 was HTBI. MiXCR, applied by TCRdb to the multiplex PCR reads, yields one record per CDR3 protein. The table shows around 360,000 distinct CDR3 sequences, with 12% to 15% occurring only once. This clonotype has a count of ten or more. Germline lookup yields CDR1 MNHNY and CDR2 SVGAGI (reference sequence). The CDR3 length is 14 residues. V dropped 0 bases and J dropped 6; count of bases not matched to a gene: 4.

This chain links TRBV6-6 with TRBJ2-7; 8 nucleotides agree with TRBD1. This TCR was recovered from a woman aged 55 to 70 with Graves' ophthalmopathy. Sequencing was performed on blood. The CDR3 loop reads CASSYSEQGVEQYF. CDR3 coding DNA: TGTGCCAGCAGTTACTCGGAACAGGGGGTCGAGCAGTACTTC.